The T cell receptor (beta chain) under discussion was sequenced for a study of cytomegalovirus exposure and HLA in healthy donors. PCR was performed using 60 Vbeta and 13 Jbeta primers. Data came from immunoSEQ multiplex PCR; TCRdb stores just in-frame clones and leaves some out. Among more than 65,000 clones listed, roughly four fifths were seen once. For this clone: Its antigen is still unknown.

Study-wide findings and caveats: The study labeled 150 or so TCR beta chains cytomegalovirus-associated. A missense variant in DCLRE1C was later tied to TCR beta V- and J-gene trimming.

Trimming left V 1 base short and J 1 base short, with 29 bases between. The CDR3 length is 20 residues. Germline V gives CDR1 GTSNPN, CDR2 SVGIG (reference sequence). V usage is TRBV30 and J usage is TRBJ2-7, with D perhaps matching TRBD1 (6 bases). Material for sequencing was PBMCs. This TCR came from a young man in good health and CMV-seronegative. The CDR3 region is CAWSARGRGSENPTSYEQYF. Written as DNA, the CDR3 is TGTGCCTGGAGTGCGAGAGGCAGGGGCTCCGAAAATCCCACGTCCTACGAGCAGTACTTC.